The entry that follows covers one T cell receptor beta chain sequence. The antigen remains undetermined. Sequencing used immunoSEQ multiplex PCR; TCRdb keeps in-frame clones, though not all of them. The data contain under 150,000 clones, approximately 78% of them singletons. This entry comes from a study of radiation and T cells in renal cell carcinoma. Background on the study: Nephrectomy followed 15 Gy stereotactic body radiation by 4 weeks.

General study points: Top tumor clonotypes rose in blood 2 weeks post-radiation, then contracted. Baseline intratumoral clonotype presence is unknown without pretreatment biopsies.

Time point described: blood 2 weeks post-SBRT. Treatment meaning: 15 Gy SBRT to primary tumor, nephrectomy 4 weeks later. The tumor was a clear cell renal cell carcinoma. V lost 6 bases and J lost 3; bases outside the gene matches: 7. The CDR3 consists of 15 residues. In germline, CDR1 is MRHNA, CDR2 SNTAGT. The sequencing here drew on blood, taken from a patient whose treatment included radiotherapy and nephrectomy. V usage is TRBV6-4 and J usage is TRBJ2-3; 9 bases are shared with TRBD1. This TCR was sampled from a woman aged 55-69 years with renal cell carcinoma. CDR3 amino acids: CASRGQGSGTDTQYF. CDR3 nucleotides: TGTGCCAGCAGAGGACAGGGGTCTGGTACAGATACGCAGTATTTT.